This T cell receptor (beta chain) was found in a study of shared clonotypes between healthy human individuals. Study findings and constraints: Naive CD4 clonotypes overlapped across a handful of donors at roughly 5.1%. Researchers sampled only blood; tissue repertoires likely differ.

Profiled with immunoSEQ multiplex PCR; TCRdb holds only in-frame clones, not every one. The repertoire has roughly 200,000 clones, roughly 70% of them found once; the top ten carry 8.5% to 12%. Points on this clone: What it recognizes is unknown.

Those who donated, Caucasian adults without exception, all lived in Nashville, Tennessee. The source material was memory CD4+ T cells sorted from blood. The sample's subset: CD45RA-negative fraction. The TCR sequence derives from a man younger than 40 in good health.

The CDR3 loop reads CASSENRNQPQHF. DNA for the CDR3: TGTGCCAGCAGTGAGAACAGAAATCAGCCCCAGCATTTT. J is TRBJ1-5 and V is TRBV2, with no clear D. This CDR3 comprises 13 residues. Trimming cost V 3 bases and J 4 bases, with 7 bases left between them. From germline, CDR1 is SNHLY and CDR2 FYNNEI.